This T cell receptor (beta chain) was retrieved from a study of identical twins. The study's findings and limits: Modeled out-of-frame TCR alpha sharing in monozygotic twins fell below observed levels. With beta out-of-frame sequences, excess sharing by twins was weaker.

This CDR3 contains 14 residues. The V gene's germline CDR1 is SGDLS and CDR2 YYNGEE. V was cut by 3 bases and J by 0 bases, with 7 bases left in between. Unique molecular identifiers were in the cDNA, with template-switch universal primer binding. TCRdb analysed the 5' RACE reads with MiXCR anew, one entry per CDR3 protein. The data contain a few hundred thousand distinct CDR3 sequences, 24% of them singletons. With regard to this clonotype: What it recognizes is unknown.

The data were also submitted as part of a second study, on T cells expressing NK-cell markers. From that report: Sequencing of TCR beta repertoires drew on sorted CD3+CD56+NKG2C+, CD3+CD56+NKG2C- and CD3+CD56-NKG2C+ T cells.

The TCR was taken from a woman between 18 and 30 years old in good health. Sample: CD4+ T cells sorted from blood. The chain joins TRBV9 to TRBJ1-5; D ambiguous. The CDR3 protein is CASSAHHSNQPQHF. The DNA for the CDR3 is TGTGCCAGCAGCGCACACCATAGCAATCAGCCCCAGCATTTT.